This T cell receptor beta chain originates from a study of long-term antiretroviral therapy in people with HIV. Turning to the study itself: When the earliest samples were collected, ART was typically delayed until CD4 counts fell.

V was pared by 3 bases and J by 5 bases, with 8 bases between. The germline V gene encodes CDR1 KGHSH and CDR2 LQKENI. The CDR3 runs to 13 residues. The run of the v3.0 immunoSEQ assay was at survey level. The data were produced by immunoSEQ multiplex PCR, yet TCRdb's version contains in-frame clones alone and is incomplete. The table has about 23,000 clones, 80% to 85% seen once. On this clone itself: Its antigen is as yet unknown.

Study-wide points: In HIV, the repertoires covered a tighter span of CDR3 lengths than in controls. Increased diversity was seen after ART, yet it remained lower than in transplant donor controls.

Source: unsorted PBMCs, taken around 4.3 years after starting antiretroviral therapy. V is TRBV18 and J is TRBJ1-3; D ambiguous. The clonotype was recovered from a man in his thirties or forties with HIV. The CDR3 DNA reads TGTGCCAGCTCACCCGGAAACAGAAACACCATATATTTT. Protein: CASSPGNRNTIYF.